The 8 T cell receptor beta chains reported below all come from one sample, sequenced in a study of blood T cell repertoires in COVID-19. The data were produced by immunoSEQ multiplex PCR, yet TCRdb's version contains in-frame clones alone and is incomplete. The sample holds approximately 500,000 clones; roughly nine tenths are singletons and the top ten take 0.7% to 1%. Sequenced input: peripheral blood. These TCRs come from a man aged 18 to 30 with COVID-19, enrolled during active disease.

J is TRBJ1-1 and V is TRBV12-3 or TRBV12-4; D not certain. This CDR3 is built from 13 residues. V gave up 3 bases and J gave up 11 bases, with 16 bases separating them. The CDR3 DNA follows: TGTGCCAGCAGTTTGTCACAGACCGGGGTGGCTTTCTTT. Encoded protein: CASSLSQTGVAFF.

The chain links TRBV30 to TRBJ2-7, with D possibly matching TRBD1 (6 bases). Trimming took 4 bases from V and 7 from J, leaving 14 bases between them. The CDR3 has 12 amino acids. The germline gives CDR1 GTSNPN, CDR2 SVGIG (reference sequence). CDR3 coding DNA: TGTGCCTGGACCCAGGGGCCCAGGGAGCAGTACTTC. Translated: CAWTQGPREQYF.

This rearrangement joins TRBV2 to TRBJ2-7; 7 bases are shared with TRBD2. The CDR3 consists of 14 residues. Germline V gives CDR1 SNHLY, CDR2 FYNNEI. J was trimmed by 3 bases and V by 4 bases; bases with no gene match: 6. The CDR3 spells CASSAWEGGYEQYF. The CDR3 DNA is TGTGCCAGCAGTGCCTGGGAGGGAGGCTACGAGCAGTACTTC. Supplemented by reference TRBV2 and TRBJ2-7, the full variable domain reads EPEVTQTPSHQVTQMGQEVILRCVPISNHLYFYWYRQILGQKVEFLVSFYNNEISEKSEIFDDQFSVERPDGSNFTLKIRSTKLEDSAMYFCASSAWEGGYEQYFGPGTRLTVT.

V gene TRBV10-3 combines with J gene TRBJ2-1, with TRBD2 matching 7 bases. The CDR3 is 16 residues long. V shed 6 bases, J shed 7 bases, and the junction held 15 bases outside the gene matches. CDR1 is ENHRY and CDR2 is SYGVKD in the germline V gene. CDR3 DNA: TGTGCCATCAGCCACAAAGACGCGGGAGTCGGGAATGAGCAGTTCTTC. It yields the protein CAISHKDAGVGNEQFF.

This clone showed up just a few times. The identical CDR3 is also encoded by other nucleotide sequences in the sample. This sequence joins TRBV27 and TRBJ2-7, with 11 bases that match TRBD1. Per the germline V gene, CDR1 is MNHEY and CDR2 is SMNVEV (reference sequence). The CDR3 runs 14 residues. The V and J ends lost 5 bases and 3 bases, in that order; junction bases with no gene match: 3. The CDR3 region has the DNA TGTGCCAGCAGTCCCGGGACAGGGGGCTACGAGCAGTACTTC. Translation gives CASSPGTGGYEQYF.

Note on this clone: Sequence at one end of the junction differs from germline and may be a read error. The chain recombines TRBV27 with TRBJ2-2, with 9 bases aligning to TRBD2. Per the germline V gene, CDR1 is MNHEY and CDR2 is SMNVEV (reference sequence). The CDR3 contains 16 residues. The CDR3 DNA reads as TGTGCAAGCACGGATTTGGGACTAGCTGGGGCCGGGGAGCTGTTTTTT. The encoded protein is CASTDLGLAGAGELFF.

This clone has only a few counts. The rearrangement links TRBV4-1 to TRBJ1-5; 7 bases fit TRBD1. Germline V gene lookup returns CDR1 MGHRA and CDR2 YSYEKL. The V and J ends lost 0 bases and 5 bases, in that order; junction bases with no gene match: 7. This CDR3 region has 16 residues. CDR3 coding DNA: TGCGCCAGCAGCCAAGAATACAGGGGCGGATATCAGCCCCAGCATTTT. Its protein product is CASSQEYRGGYQPQHF.

This sequence joins TRBV27 and TRBJ2-5, with 11 positions matching TRBD1. CDR3 size: 16 residues. J lost 1 base, V lost 7 bases, and 8 bases had no gene match. From germline, CDR1 is MNHEY and CDR2 SMNVEV (reference sequence). The CDR3 DNA follows: TGTGCCAGCACCTTTTGGGGGACAGGGGGCCAAGAGACCCAGTACTTC. Translation: CASTFWGTGGQETQYF.